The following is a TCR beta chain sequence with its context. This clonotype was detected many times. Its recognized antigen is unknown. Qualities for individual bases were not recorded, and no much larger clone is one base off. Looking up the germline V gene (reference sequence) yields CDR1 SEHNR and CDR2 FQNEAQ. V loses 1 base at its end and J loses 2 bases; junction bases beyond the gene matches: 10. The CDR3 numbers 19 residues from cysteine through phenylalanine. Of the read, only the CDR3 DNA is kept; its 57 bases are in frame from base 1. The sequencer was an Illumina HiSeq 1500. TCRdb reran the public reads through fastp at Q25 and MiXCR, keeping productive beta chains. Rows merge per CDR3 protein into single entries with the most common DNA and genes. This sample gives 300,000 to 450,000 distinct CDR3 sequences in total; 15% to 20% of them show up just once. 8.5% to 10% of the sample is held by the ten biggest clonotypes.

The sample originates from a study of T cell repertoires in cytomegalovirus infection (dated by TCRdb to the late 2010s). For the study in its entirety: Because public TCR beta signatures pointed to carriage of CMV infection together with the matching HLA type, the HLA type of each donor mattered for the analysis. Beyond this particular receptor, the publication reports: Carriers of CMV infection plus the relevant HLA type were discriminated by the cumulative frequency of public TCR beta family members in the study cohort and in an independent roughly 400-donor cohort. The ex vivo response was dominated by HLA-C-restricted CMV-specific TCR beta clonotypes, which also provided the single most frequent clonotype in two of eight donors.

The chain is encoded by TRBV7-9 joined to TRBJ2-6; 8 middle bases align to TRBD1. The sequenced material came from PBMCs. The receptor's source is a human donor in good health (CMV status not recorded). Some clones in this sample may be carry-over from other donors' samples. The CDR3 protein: CASSLVGQGAKPGANVLTF. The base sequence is TGTGCCAGCAGCTTAGTTGGCCAGGGGGCTAAGCCTGGGGCCAACGTCCTGACTTTC.